What follows describes a single TCR beta chain. Its antigen is currently unknown. cDNA libraries of TCR beta carried unique molecular identifiers. One entry per CDR3 protein results from TCRdb running MiXCR on the PCR reads. The sample contains hundreds of thousands of distinct CDR3 sequences, about 32% of which appear only once. The germline V and J ends were trimmed by 10 bases and 4 bases, with 20 bases remaining between them. The CDR3 spans 14 residues. Germline V gene lookup returns CDR1 MDHEN and CDR2 SYDVKM. These data are taken from a study of post-analysis software for immune sequencing data. Overall study context: Recorded subtypes: relapsing-remitting, secondary progressive, progressive-relapsing; some patients unannotated. Regarding the study as a whole: Relative to controls, patients with multiple sclerosis showed significantly lower normalized Chao1 diversity. Controls showed lower frequencies than patients for roughly 5 TRBV segments, and TRBV5-6, TRBV5-1 and TRBV20-1 were among these.

The sequence came from a girl aged 5-17 years with multiple sclerosis. Material: blood. J is TRBJ2-7 and V is TRBV28, with a tentative D call TRBD1 (5 bases). The CDR3 bases are TGTGCCACCCGTGGTGGCAGGGATGGGTACGAGCAGTACTTC. It encodes CATRGGRDGYEQYF.